Presented here are 20 T cell receptor beta chains from one specimen sequenced in a study of T cell responses to AZD1222 COVID-19 vaccine. TCRdb keeps only in-frame clones here, not all; method: immunoSEQ multiplex PCR. This sample has 65,000 to 95,000 clones, with around 82% found just once. The source material was peripheral blood, sampled on day 0 of AZD1222 vaccination. The receptors originated from an adult in good health.

This chain links TRBV5-1 with TRBJ2-5; a weak D match, TRBD2 (6 bases). Trimming shortened V by 4 bases and J by 7 bases, and 17 bases separated the two germline ends. Looked up from germline, CDR1 is SGHRS and CDR2 is YFSETQ. The CDR3 extends over 14 amino acids. The CDR3 is CASSTRDAEGTQYF. The CDR3 region has the DNA TGCGCCAGCAGCACACGGGACGCGGAGGGGACCCAGTACTTC.

This chain connects TRBV6-5 to TRBJ2-1, with 11 bases fitting TRBD2. With 5 bases clipped from V and 4 bases from J, the junction kept 4 bases outside the gene matches. Germline lookup yields CDR1 MNHEY and CDR2 SVGAGI. This CDR3 spans 15 amino acids. CDR3 residues: CASSRSGGAYNEQFF. The CDR3 bases are TGTGCCAGCAGTCGTAGCGGGGGGGCTTACAATGAGCAGTTCTTC.

The chain recombines TRBV5-1 with TRBJ1-1; D is perhaps TRBD1 (5 bases). Germline V gene sequence: CDR1 SGHRS, CDR2 YFSETQ. Trimming shortened V by 2 bases and J by 1 base, and 18 bases separated the two germline ends. The CDR3 contains 17 residues. DNA of the CDR3: TGCGCCAGCAGCTTTACATCCCAGGGACCGACGAACACTGAAGCTTTCTTT. Its translation: CASSFTSQGPTNTEAFF.

This chain joins TRBV19 and TRBJ1-5; D may be TRBD1 (6 bases). Germline V gives CDR1 LNHDA, CDR2 SQIVND (reference sequence). Trimming took 4 bases from V and 0 from J, leaving 13 bases between them. The CDR3 is made up of 16 amino acids. This chain's CDR3 is CASSKPGHNSNQPQHF. CDR3 nucleotides: TGTGCCAGTAGTAAACCGGGACATAATAGCAATCAGCCCCAGCATTTT.

This rearrangement joins TRBV30 to TRBJ1-1; TRBD1 might be the D (5 bases). Trimming stripped 0 bases from V and 1 base from J, with 15 bases between. Germline assignment: CDR1 GTSNPN and CDR2 SVGIG (reference sequence). There are 16 residues in the CDR3. The CDR3 reads CAWSVWDPYRNTEAFF. Here the CDR3 DNA reads TGTGCCTGGAGTGTTTGGGACCCATATCGGAACACTGAAGCTTTCTTT.

The genes are TRBV19 and TRBJ1-6; D is undetermined. V was cut by 0 bases and J by 10 bases, with 13 bases left in between. CDR1 LNHDA and CDR2 SQIVND come from the germline V gene (reference sequence). There are 15 residues in the CDR3. CDR3 sequence reads: CASSIDRKGRSPLHF. CDR3 DNA sequence: TGTGCCAGTAGTATAGATCGGAAAGGGCGCTCACCCCTCCACTTT. Variable domain in full (rest from reference TRBV19 and TRBJ1-6): DGGITQSPKYLFRKEGQNVTLSCEQNLNHDAMYWYRQDPGQGLRLIYYSQIVNDFQKGDIAEGYSVSREKKESFPLTVTSAQKNPTAFYLCASSIDRKGRSPLHFGNGTRLTVT.

The chain combines TRBV5-1 with TRBJ2-1; D possibly matches TRBD1 or TRBD2 (5 bases each). The length of the CDR3 is 14 residues. Trimming cost V 3 bases and J 5 bases, with 12 bases left between them. Germline V CDR1 and CDR2: SGHRS, YFSETQ. The CDR3 region is CASSSQGPNNEQFF. DNA of the CDR3: TGCGCCAGCAGCTCCCAGGGACCCAACAATGAGCAGTTCTTC.

This chain joins TRBV4-1 and TRBJ1-4, with unresolved D. V lost 4 bases and J 0 bases, leaving 21 bases between the germline ends. This CDR3 contains 19 residues. Germline V gene lookup returns CDR1 MGHRA and CDR2 YSYEKL. CDR3 coding DNA: TGCGCCAGCAGCCCCCGGCTGACTAGCGGTCTTGCAACTAATGAAAAACTGTTTTTT. It encodes CASSPRLTSGLATNEKLFF.

The V gene is TRBV18, the J gene TRBJ2-7, with 8 bases aligning to TRBD2. The V segment lost 3 bases and the J segment 2 bases; nucleotides outside the gene matches: 3. Per germline, CDR1 KGHSH and CDR2 LQKENI. The CDR3 loop spans 14 amino acids. Here the CDR3 DNA reads TGTGCCAGCTCACCGACTAGCGAGACCTACGAGCAGTACTTC. Its translation is CASSPTSETYEQYF.

The chain joins TRBV18 to TRBJ2-7; 14 nucleotides match TRBD2. Germline assignment: CDR1 KGHSH and CDR2 LQKENI. The CDR3 spans 15 residues. V was clipped by 3 bases and J by 5 bases; unmatched bases: 3. For the CDR3, the DNA is TGTGCCAGCTCACCCTCGACTAGCGGGGGGGACGAGCAGTACTTC. This sequence encodes CASSPSTSGGDEQYF. Full variable domain (rest looked up from reference TRBV18 and TRBJ2-7): NAGVMQNPRHLVRRRGQEARLRCSPMKGHSHVYWYRQLPEEGLKFMVYLQKENIIDESGMPKERFSAEFPKEGPSILRIQQVVRGDSAAYFCASSPSTSGGDEQYFGPGTRLTVT.

The chain links TRBV9 to TRBJ2-4; tentatively, D is TRBD1 (6 bases). CDR3 length: 15 amino acids. Germline V gene sequence: CDR1 SGDLS, CDR2 YYNGEE. Trimming removed 0 bases at V and 5 bases at J, with 12 bases between. CDR3 residues: CASSVALQGQNIQYF. Here the CDR3 DNA reads TGTGCCAGCAGCGTAGCCCTACAGGGCCAAAACATTCAGTACTTC.

In DNA, the CDR3 is TGTGCCAGCTCAGCGAACTCCTACGAGCAGTACTTC. It encodes CASSANSYEQYF. The chain combines TRBV18 with TRBJ2-7; D unclear. In germline, CDR1 is KGHSH, CDR2 LQKENI. Trimming pared 5 bases from V and 0 bases from J, leaving 5 bases between. The CDR3 sequence is 12 residues long.

Of note for this clone: Other DNA sequences from this sample encode an identical CDR3 as well. The chain carries TRBV5-1 and TRBJ1-2; D is unresolved. Germline-derived CDR1 and CDR2 are SGHRS and YFSETQ. The CDR3 runs 14 residues. The ends were cut back, 0 bases at V and 7 bases at J, with 13 bases in the middle. CDR3 coding DNA: TGCGCCAGCAGCTTGGCCGGGCCTAGCTTTGGCTACACCTTC. Protein: CASSLAGPSFGYTF.

This chain uses TRBV7-9 with TRBJ2-5, with D hard to call. Germline V gives CDR1 SEHNR, CDR2 FQNEAQ (reference sequence). The length of the CDR3 is 14 residues. Trimming took off 2 bases at V and 4 bases at J, with 11 bases between the two ends. Here the CDR3 DNA reads TGTGCCAGCAGCTTAAGTCTTACGTCAGAGACCCAGTACTTC. Its protein is CASSLSLTSETQYF.

This chain uses TRBV7-8 with TRBJ1-2, with D perhaps matching TRBD1 (6 bases). The CDR3 contains 17 residues. The V end lost 1 base, the J end lost 0 bases, and 15 bases lay between the germline ends. CDR1 is SGHVS and CDR2 is FQNEAQ in the germline V gene. The CDR3 loop reads CASSLGLRGATNYGYTF. The CDR3, as DNA: TGTGCCAGCAGCTTAGGGTTACGGGGGGCGACTAACTATGGCTACACCTTC.

The V and J genes are TRBV11-3 and TRBJ2-1, with D unresolved. V was cut by 2 bases and J by 9 bases, with 11 bases left in between. CDR1 and CDR2 (germline): SGHNT, YENEEA. The CDR3 consists of 13 residues. The CDR3, as DNA: TGTGCCAGCAGCTTACACCAACGAGGTGAGCAGTTCTTC. This translates into CASSLHQRGEQFF.

This chain connects TRBV24-1 to TRBJ2-2; 7 bases line up with TRBD1. Germline V gene lookup returns CDR1 KGHDR and CDR2 SFDVKD. V lost 4 bases, J lost 0 bases, and 4 bases stayed unmatched. This CDR3 is 16 amino acids long. The CDR3 loop is CATSDTGQPNTGELFF. The CDR3, as DNA: TGTGCCACCAGTGACACGGGACAGCCGAACACCGGGGAGCTGTTTTTT.

The J gene is TRBJ2-7, the V gene TRBV2; D gene uncertain. V lost 3 bases and J lost 4, with 10 bases in between. CDR1 and CDR2 from the germline V gene are SNHLY and FYNNEI. This CDR3 comprises 13 residues. The CDR3 sequence is CASSDPSWYEQYF. The CDR3 coding sequence is TGTGCCAGCAGTGACCCTTCCTGGTACGAGCAGTACTTC.

The chain uses TRBV11-2 and TRBJ1-6, with D uncertain. There are 12 residues in the CDR3. The germline CDR1 and CDR2 sequences are SGHAT and FQNNGV. Trimming left V 3 bases short and J 7 bases short, with 4 bases between. CDR3 loop: CASSFSNSPLHF. CDR3 nucleotide sequence: TGTGCCAGCAGCTTTTCAAATTCACCCCTCCACTTT.

The chain uses TRBV15 and TRBJ2-1; D unresolved. Germline CDR1 and CDR2: LNHNV and YYDKDF (reference sequence). This CDR3 is built from 16 residues. V was pared by 0 bases and J by 0 bases, with 9 bases between. The CDR3 protein is CATSREAGYSYNEQFF. The CDR3 DNA is TGTGCCACCAGCAGAGAAGCAGGTTACTCCTACAATGAGCAGTTCTTC.